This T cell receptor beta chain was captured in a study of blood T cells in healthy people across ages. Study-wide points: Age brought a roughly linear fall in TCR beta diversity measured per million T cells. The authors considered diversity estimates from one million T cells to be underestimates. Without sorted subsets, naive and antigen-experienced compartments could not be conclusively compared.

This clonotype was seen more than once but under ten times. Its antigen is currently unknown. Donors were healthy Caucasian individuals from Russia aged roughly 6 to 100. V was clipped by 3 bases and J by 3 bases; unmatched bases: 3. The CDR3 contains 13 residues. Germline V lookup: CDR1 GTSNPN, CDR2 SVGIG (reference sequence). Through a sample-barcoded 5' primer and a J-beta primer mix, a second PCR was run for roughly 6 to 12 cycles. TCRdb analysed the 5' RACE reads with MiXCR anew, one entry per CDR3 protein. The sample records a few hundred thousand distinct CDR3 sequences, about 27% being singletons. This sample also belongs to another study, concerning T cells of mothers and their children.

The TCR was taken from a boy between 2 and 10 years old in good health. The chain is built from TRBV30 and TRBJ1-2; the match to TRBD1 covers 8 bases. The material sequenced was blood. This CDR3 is CAWSRGRDYGYTF. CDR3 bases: TGTGCCTGGAGCAGGGGGCGCGACTATGGCTACACCTTC.